This T cell receptor beta chain was profiled in a study of T cells in pancreatic ductal adenocarcinoma. No neoadjuvant therapy was given to the selected pancreatic ductal adenocarcinoma patients before their surgery. The assay was immunoSEQ multiplex PCR, and TCRdb's table has in-frame clones only and misses some. This table has approximately 5,000 clones, nearly 90% appearing once. The germline V gene has CDR1 KGHSH and CDR2 LQKENI. With V trimmed by 8 bases and J by 0 bases, 3 bases remained unmatched. CDR3 size: 14 residues. With regard to this clone: Its antigen is unknown.

Study-level findings and limits: Enrichment of CD45RO+ effector over naive T cells in tumors may bias clonality. Blood clonality (about 0.069) did not differ significantly from tumor (approximately 0.1). Blood had more productive templates and roughly 7.5-fold more unique clonotypes than tumor.

This receptor was taken from a human donor with pancreatic ductal adenocarcinoma. Source material: pancreatic tumor tissue. The rearrangement joins TRBV18 to TRBJ2-3; 9 bases are a match to TRBD2. In DNA form, the CDR3 reads TGTGCCAGCACGACTAGCGGAAGCACAGATACGCAGTATTTT. Encoded protein: CASTTSGSTDTQYF.